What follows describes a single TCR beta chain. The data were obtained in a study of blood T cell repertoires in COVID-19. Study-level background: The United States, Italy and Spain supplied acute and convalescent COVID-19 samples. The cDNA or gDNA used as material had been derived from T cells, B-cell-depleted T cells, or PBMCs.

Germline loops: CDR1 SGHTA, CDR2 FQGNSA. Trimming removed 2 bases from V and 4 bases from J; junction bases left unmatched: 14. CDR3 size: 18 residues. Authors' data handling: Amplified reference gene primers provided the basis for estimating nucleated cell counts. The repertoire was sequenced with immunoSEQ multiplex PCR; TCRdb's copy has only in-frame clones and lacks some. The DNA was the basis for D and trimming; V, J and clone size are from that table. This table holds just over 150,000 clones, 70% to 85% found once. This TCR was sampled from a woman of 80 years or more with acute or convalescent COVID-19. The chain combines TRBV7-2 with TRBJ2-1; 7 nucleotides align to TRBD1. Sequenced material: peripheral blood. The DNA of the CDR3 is TGTGCCAGCAGCTTAAGGGGCCCCGGGACAGTCTTATACAATGAGCAGTTCTTC. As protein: CASSLRGPGTVLYNEQFF.